Listed here are 8 T cell receptor beta chains from one sample, sequenced in a study of T cells in localized non-small cell lung cancer. The assay was immunoSEQ multiplex PCR, and TCRdb's table has in-frame clones only and misses some. Among approximately 81,000 clones listed, 88% were seen once. Sequencing used peripheral blood, obtained before any cancer treatment. These TCRs come from a woman aged 40-69 years with stage I squamous cell lung carcinoma.

This chain connects TRBV27 to TRBJ1-1; 7 nucleotides align to TRBD1. Per the germline V gene, CDR1 is MNHEY and CDR2 is SMNVEV (reference sequence). The CDR3 is made up of 13 amino acids. V lost 10 bases and J lost 0; bases outside the gene matches: 5. CDR3 sequence: CATSTGMNTEAFF. The CDR3 DNA follows: TGTGCCACCTCGACAGGGATGAACACTGAAGCTTTCTTT.

The gene calls are TRBV5-1 and TRBJ2-1, with TRBD1 identical over 10 bases. Germline trimming cut 5 bases from V and 8 bases from J; bases unmatched to any gene: 10. This CDR3 spans 15 amino acids. CDR1 and CDR2 (germline): SGHRS, YFSETQ. CDR3 DNA sequence: TGCGCCAGCAGTCCGGACAGGGGGTTTATCGATGAGCAGTTCTTC. This translates into CASSPDRGFIDEQFF.

This sequence joins TRBV6-5 and TRBJ1-2, with unresolved D. Germline values: CDR1 MNHEY, CDR2 SVGAGI. Trimming took 2 bases from V and 4 from J, leaving 11 bases between them. This CDR3 is 14 amino acids long. DNA for the CDR3: TGTGCCAGCAGTTACGATGAGGGTACCTATGGCTACACCTTC. Its translation is CASSYDEGTYGYTF.

The chain couples TRBV18 to TRBJ2-3; 10 bases are a match to TRBD2. CDR1 and CDR2 from the germline V gene are KGHSH and LQKENI. The V gene end was trimmed by 4 bases and the J gene end by 6 bases; junction bases not matched to a gene: 10. CDR3 length: 16 residues. For the CDR3, the DNA is TGTGCCAGCTCACTACAGAGCGGGGGGGCATCCGATACGCAGTATTTT. Translated, it gives CASSLQSGGASDTQYF.

This chain joins TRBV6-6 and TRBJ2-7; either TRBD1 or TRBD2 may supply D (5 bases each). V was clipped by 6 bases and J by 1 base, with 16 bases between them. The CDR3 loop spans 15 amino acids. In germline, CDR1 is MNHNY, CDR2 SVGAGI (reference sequence). DNA for the CDR3: TGTGCCAGCAGGAACTCCGGGACCGGATCCTACGAGCAGTACTTC. Protein: CASRNSGTGSYEQYF.

The CDR3 DNA sequence: TGCGCCAGCAGCCCGTGGACAGGGACCTACGAGCAGTACTTC. Protein product: CASSPWTGTYEQYF. The chain couples TRBV5-1 to TRBJ2-7, with 8 bases fitting TRBD1. J lost 2 bases, V lost 4 bases, and 5 bases had no gene match. Germline V lookup: CDR1 SGHRS, CDR2 YFSETQ. CDR3 length equals 14 residues.

This clone was seen more than once but under ten times. Written as DNA, the CDR3 is TGTGCCTGGAGTGTATGGGGGCCCGGGAACACTGAAGCTTTCTTT. The encoded protein is CAWSVWGPGNTEAFF. The chain links TRBV30 to TRBJ1-1; possibly TRBD1 for D (6 bases). Trimming stripped 0 bases from V and 1 base from J, with 12 bases between. Germline assignment: CDR1 GTSNPN and CDR2 SVGIG (reference sequence). The CDR3 length is 15 residues.

The CDR3 loop is CAWSRQVGGYTF. The CDR3, as DNA: TGTGCCTGGAGTCGGCAGGTGGGGGGCTACACCTTC. V and J are TRBV30 and TRBJ1-2, with D uncertain. This CDR3 spans 12 amino acids. V lost 2 bases and J 8 bases, leaving 12 bases between the germline ends. Germline assignment: CDR1 GTSNPN and CDR2 SVGIG (reference sequence).